The 14 T cell receptor beta chains given below trace back to one sample, sequenced in a study of T cells in Graves' hyperthyroidism and ophthalmopathy. RNA transcripts gave rise to amplified TCR beta CDR3 regions. The HTBI set primed first-round TCR CDR3 RT-PCR. TCRdb itself ran the multiplex PCR reads through MiXCR, one entry per CDR3 protein. Among fewer than 350,000 distinct CDR3 sequences listed, roughly an eighth were seen once. Sequenced sample: blood. The receptors shown here come from a woman between 40 and 55 years old with Graves' hyperthyroidism.

This clonotype was seen a few times. V usage is TRBV3-1 and J usage is TRBJ1-1, with 8 bases matching TRBD1. V was pared by 4 bases and J by 1 base, with 8 bases of the junction left unmatched. CDR3 length equals 16 residues. Germline V lookup: CDR1 LGHDT, CDR2 YNNKEL (reference sequence). CDR3 sequence reads: CASSLKPGQGNTEAFF. DNA of the CDR3: TGTGCCAGCAGCCTCAAACCAGGACAGGGGAACACTGAAGCTTTCTTT.

This clonotype has a count of ten or more. The chain employs TRBV12-3 or TRBV12-4 and TRBJ1-5; D remains unclear. CDR3 size: 12 residues. Trimming pared 3 bases from V and 6 bases from J, leaving 6 bases between. CDR3 region: CASSLEVQPQHF. CDR3 in DNA: TGTGCCAGCAGTTTGGAGGTTCAGCCCCAGCATTTT.

Many counts were recorded for this clonotype. This rearrangement joins TRBV24-1 to TRBJ2-1, with TRBD2 identical over 11 bases. The ends lost 3 bases at V and 10 bases at J; junction bases unmatched: 10. Germline V gene data show CDR1 as KGHDR and CDR2 as SFDVKD. CDR3 size: 16 residues. CDR3 protein: CATSDRLAGGYQEQFF. The CDR3 DNA reads TGTGCCACCAGTGATCGGCTAGCGGGAGGATACCAAGAGCAGTTCTTC.

J is TRBJ2-7 and V is TRBV19; D is ambiguous. Germline-derived CDR1 and CDR2 are LNHDA and SQIVND (reference sequence). The CDR3 spans 15 residues. Trimming shortened V by 3 bases and J by 0 bases, and 12 bases separated the two germline ends. The CDR3 loop reads CASSISAINSYEQYF. CDR3 coding DNA: TGTGCCAGTAGTATCTCAGCCATTAACTCCTACGAGCAGTACTTC.

V gene TRBV6-1 combines with J gene TRBJ2-2, with 12 bases fitting TRBD2. V dropped 5 bases and J dropped 8; count of bases not matched to a gene: 9. The CDR3 totals 16 residues. Germline-derived CDR1 and CDR2 are MNHNS and SASEGT. The CDR3 spells CASSYPSGRGRGELFF. The CDR3 region has the DNA TGTGCCAGCAGTTATCCTAGCGGGAGGGGACGGGGGGAGCTGTTTTTT.

This clonotype was detected ten times or more. The CDR3 sequence is CASTQSDNEQFF. The CDR3 nucleotides read TGCGCCAGCACCCAGAGCGACAATGAGCAGTTCTTC. This chain links TRBV5-1 with TRBJ2-1; the D is unclear. CDR1 and CDR2 from the germline V gene are SGHRS and YFSETQ. There are 12 residues in the CDR3. Trimming shortened V by 6 bases and J by 5 bases, and 9 bases separated the two germline ends.

This clonotype was seen repeatedly, ten times or more. This chain connects TRBV28 to TRBJ2-7; TRBD1 aligns across 8 bases. Germline assignment: CDR1 MDHEN and CDR2 SYDVKM. V lost 10 bases, J lost 5 bases, and 10 bases stayed unmatched. The length of the CDR3 is 13 residues. The CDR3 DNA follows: TGTGCCATCCTCGGACAGGGTCGCCACGAGCAGTACTTC. As protein: CAILGQGRHEQYF.

This clonotype has at least ten counts. The chain uses TRBV6-1 and TRBJ1-1; possible D gene TRBD1, 6 bases. Germline CDR1 is MNHNS and CDR2 is SASEGT. Trimming left V 6 bases short and J 11 bases short, with 16 bases between. This CDR3 comprises 12 residues. CDR3 sequence: CASRPDRPEAFF. In DNA, the CDR3 is TGTGCCAGCAGACCAGACAGGCCGGAGGCTTTCTTT.

The CDR3 spells CATGGEGLAGGETQYF. DNA for the CDR3: TGTGCCACCGGCGGGGAGGGGTTAGCGGGAGGAGAGACCCAGTACTTC. The chain joins TRBV7-9 to TRBJ2-5; 10 bases map to TRBD2. Germline trimming cut 10 bases from V and 4 bases from J; bases unmatched to any gene: 15. Germline V gene lookup returns CDR1 SEHNR and CDR2 FQNEAQ (reference sequence). The CDR3 covers 16 residues.

This clonotype appeared many times. The V call is TRBV12-3 or TRBV12-4, the J call TRBJ1-4; no firm D call. The germline V and J ends were trimmed by 6 bases and 4 bases, with 12 bases remaining between them. CDR3 length: 14 residues. Here the CDR3 DNA reads TGTGCCAGCAGAGGACGGCCTATTAATGAAAAACTGTTTTTT. Protein product: CASRGRPINEKLFF.

This clonotype appeared many times. The gene calls are TRBV7-2 and TRBJ1-2, with TRBD1 as a possible D gene (6 bases). V shed 4 bases and J shed 10 bases, with 22 bases lying between them. The CDR3 has 15 amino acids. Germline CDR1 and CDR2: SGHTA and FQGNSA. DNA for the CDR3: TGTGCCAGCAGCTCGGGACACCAGGTCCTGCGAGACTACACCTTC. Translated: CASSSGHQVLRDYTF.

This chain connects TRBV18 to TRBJ1-1, with D perhaps TRBD1 (5 bases). The germline CDR1 and CDR2 sequences are KGHSH and LQKENI. Trimming left V 8 bases short and J 4 bases short, with 20 bases between. The CDR3 is 15 residues long. The CDR3 nucleotides are TGTGCCAGCCAGGAGGGGCGAGGTATGAGCACTGAAGCTTTCTTT. Translation: CASQEGRGMSTEAFF. Full variable domain (rest looked up from reference TRBV18 and TRBJ1-1): NAGVMQNPRHLVRRRGQEARLRCSPMKGHSHVYWYRQLPEEGLKFMVYLQKENIIDESGMPKERFSAEFPKEGPSILRIQQVVRGDSAAYFCASQEGRGMSTEAFFGQGTRLTVV.

This clonotype was observed at least ten times. The V and J genes are TRBV10-3 and TRBJ2-3; 7 bases fit TRBD2. The V and J ends lost 5 bases and 2 bases, in that order; junction bases with no gene match: 4. The germline gives CDR1 ENHRY, CDR2 SYGVKD. The CDR3 is made up of 14 amino acids. In DNA, the CDR3 is TGTGCCATCAGTTGGGAGGGCGACACAGATACGCAGTATTTT. It is translated as CAISWEGDTDTQYF.

This clonotype was seen at least ten times. CDR3 in amino acids: CASSTVQGLGTEAFF. In nucleotides, the CDR3 is TGTGCCAGCAGCACGGTACAGGGTCTGGGTACTGAAGCTTTCTTT. The chain couples TRBV7-2 to TRBJ1-1; a weak D match, TRBD1 (6 bases). Looked up from germline, CDR1 is SGHTA and CDR2 is FQGNSA. The CDR3 loop spans 15 amino acids. The V end was cut by 5 bases, the J end by 5 bases, with 18 bases between.